Below are 29 T cell receptor beta chains sequenced from a single sample in a study of cytomegalovirus exposure and HLA in healthy donors. The PCR contained 60 Vbeta and 13 Jbeta primers. Sequencing used immunoSEQ multiplex PCR; TCRdb keeps in-frame clones, though not all of them. The sample shows some 180,000 clones, 76% of them seen only once. The material sequenced was PBMCs. These receptors were obtained from a man aged 18 to 30 in good health and CMV-seronegative.

This chain connects TRBV9 to TRBJ2-2, with 8 nucleotides matching TRBD2. The length of the CDR3 is 15 residues. V gave up 3 bases and J gave up 5 bases; unmatched junction bases: 6. Germline CDR1 reads SGDLS; CDR2 reads YYNGEE. The CDR3 nucleotides read TGTGCCAGCAGCGCGGCGGGAGGAGGGACCGGGGAGCTGTTTTTT. Translating gives CASSAAGGGTGELFF.

Written as DNA, the CDR3 is TGTGCCAGTCCGGGGGACGGGGACTACGAGCAGTACTTC. It specifies CASPGDGDYEQYF. J is TRBJ2-7 and V is TRBV19; D is perhaps TRBD2 (6 bases). Germline V CDR1 and CDR2: LNHDA, SQIVND (reference sequence). The CDR3 loop spans 13 amino acids. Trimming cost V 8 bases and J 3 bases, with 14 bases left between them.

The chain combines TRBV11-3 with TRBJ2-6; D is unclear. Germline V gene lookup returns CDR1 SGHNT and CDR2 YENEEA. CDR3 length: 18 amino acids. V was shortened by 5 bases and J by 0 bases, with 17 bases between the two germline ends. This chain's CDR3 is CASSRESLPSSGANVLTF. The CDR3 region has the DNA TGTGCCAGCAGCAGAGAGAGTTTACCGAGCTCTGGGGCCAACGTCCTGACTTTC.

This clone has just a few counts. This chain links TRBV25-1 with TRBJ1-1; D not certain. The ends were cut back, 0 bases at V and 8 bases at J, with 4 bases in the middle. Per germline, CDR1 MGHDK and CDR2 SYGVNS. This CDR3 has 11 amino acids. The CDR3 DNA is TGTGCCAGCAGTGAATACAGAGAAGCTTTCTTT. Translating gives CASSEYREAFF.

The V and J genes are TRBV7-9 and TRBJ2-5, with TRBD2 identical over 7 bases. CDR3 length: 15 residues. Germline-derived CDR1 and CDR2 are SEHNR and FQNEAQ (reference sequence). J was trimmed by 2 bases and V by 2 bases; bases with no gene match: 5. The CDR3 DNA reads as TGTGCCAGCAGCTTAAGAGCTAGCGGACAAGAGACCCAGTACTTC. This encodes CASSLRASGQETQYF.

The chain carries TRBV20-1 and TRBJ1-2; no definite D call. The V gene lost 3 bases and the J gene lost 7 bases, with 9 bases spanning the gap. The CDR3 consists of 11 residues. From germline, CDR1 is DFQATT and CDR2 SNEGSKA (reference sequence). Here the CDR3 reads CSASTAPGYTF. The CDR3 region has the DNA TGCAGTGCTAGTACCGCGCCTGGCTACACCTTC.

The chain has TRBV5-1 and TRBJ1-1; D is perhaps TRBD1 (6 bases). The CDR3 sequence is 16 residues long. V was pared by 4 bases and J by 1 base, with 17 bases between. Germline values: CDR1 SGHRS, CDR2 YFSETQ. In DNA, the CDR3 is TGCGCCAGCAGCCTAACAGGGAAAGGAACGAACACTGAAGCTTTCTTT. It encodes CASSLTGKGTNTEAFF.

V and J are TRBV5-1 and TRBJ2-3; D perhaps matches TRBD2 (5 bases). The length of the CDR3 is 15 residues. The V end was cut by 4 bases, the J end by 2 bases, with 14 bases between. Germline V gene lookup returns CDR1 SGHRS and CDR2 YFSETQ. The CDR3 spells CASSPTGILTDTQYF. DNA of the CDR3: TGCGCCAGCAGCCCCACCGGGATTCTCACAGATACGCAGTATTTT.

The rearrangement links TRBV9 to TRBJ2-5; TRBD1 matches 7 bases. With V trimmed by 3 bases and J by 2 bases, 4 bases remained unmatched. CDR3 length: 14 residues. Looked up from germline, CDR1 is SGDLS and CDR2 is YYNGEE. The CDR3 DNA sequence: TGTGCCAGCAGCGCACGGACAGGACAAGAGACCCAGTACTTC. It translates to CASSARTGQETQYF.

The chain recombines TRBV6-6 with TRBJ1-2, with a weak D call TRBD1 (6 bases). The CDR3 totals 16 residues. Germline V lookup: CDR1 MNHNY, CDR2 SVGAGI (reference sequence). Trimming took off 2 bases at V and 3 bases at J, with 16 bases between the two ends. The CDR3 DNA is TGTGCCAGCAGTTACCCACGGCCAGGGGTAGACTATGGCTACACCTTC. As protein: CASSYPRPGVDYGYTF.

This sequence joins TRBV10-2 and TRBJ2-7; D is possibly TRBD1 (6 bases). This CDR3 contains 14 residues. V shed 6 bases and J shed 3 bases, with 15 bases lying between them. Germline V gene sequence: CDR1 WSHSY, CDR2 SAAADI. The CDR3 DNA is TGCGCCAGCAGCGCCGGGACAACTTACTACGAGCAGTACTTC. As protein: CASSAGTTYYEQYF.

A few counts support this clone. J is TRBJ2-7 and V is TRBV7-3, with TRBD1 matching 8 bases. With 5 bases clipped from V and 6 bases from J, the junction kept 3 bases outside the gene matches. The V gene's germline CDR1 is SGHTA and CDR2 FQGTGA. The CDR3 runs to 12 residues. CDR3 sequence (DNA): TGTGCCAGCAGCCCCGACAGGGGCGAGCAGTACTTC. It translates to CASSPDRGEQYF.

V and J are TRBV28 and TRBJ1-3; D is uncertain. The CDR3 is 11 amino acids. The V gene's germline CDR1 is MDHEN and CDR2 SYDVKM. Trimming took 6 bases from V and 8 from J, leaving 8 bases between them. The CDR3 coding sequence is TGTGCCAGCAGACGGGATCACACCATATATTTT. This codes for CASRRDHTIYF. The variable domain in full, completed from reference TRBV28 and TRBJ1-3, reads DVKVTQSSRYLVKRTGEKVFLECVQDMDHENMFWYRQDPGLGLRLIYFSYDVKMKEKGDIPEGYSVSREKKERFSLILESASTNQTSMYLCASRRDHTIYFGEGSWLTVV.

This clone appeared a few times. This chain joins TRBV9 and TRBJ1-4; 8 bases are shared with TRBD1. The junction had 10 bases not matched to a gene; V was cut back by 4 bases and J by 2 bases. CDR1 and CDR2 from the germline V gene are SGDLS and YYNGEE. CDR3 length equals 17 residues. This chain's CDR3 is CASSIGQGIGTNEKLFF. The DNA of the CDR3 is TGTGCCAGCAGCATAGGACAGGGTATTGGGACTAATGAAAAACTGTTTTTT.

This sequence joins TRBV7-8 and TRBJ1-5; D gene unclear. This CDR3 is built from 12 residues. Between the trimmed V and J ends, which lost 10 bases and 5 bases, there was a span of 12 bases. The germline V gene has CDR1 SGHVS and CDR2 FQNEAQ. In DNA, the CDR3 is TGTGCCACCGGCGGGGAATATCAGCCCCAGCATTTT. This encodes CATGGEYQPQHF.

The chain combines TRBV5-6 with TRBJ2-2; weak D call: TRBD1 (5 bases). This CDR3 is 15 amino acids long. The V and J ends lost 1 base and 4 bases respectively, with 11 bases between them. Germline-derived CDR1 and CDR2 are SGHDT and YYEEEE. The CDR3 reads CASSLRGRATGELFF. The CDR3 nucleotides are TGTGCCAGCAGCTTGCGAGGCAGGGCCACCGGGGAGCTGTTTTTT.

The rearrangement uses TRBV11-1 and TRBJ2-3, with a possible D match to TRBD2 (5 bases). The CDR3 sequence is 14 residues long. The V end was cut by 5 bases, the J end by 10 bases, with 19 bases between. Germline assignment: CDR1 SGHAT and CDR2 FQDESV (reference sequence). Here the CDR3 DNA reads TGTGCCAGCAGCCGTTTACGGGGTGCCTGTGCGCAGTATTTT. Translated: CASSRLRGACAQYF.

V gene TRBV29-1 combines with J gene TRBJ1-1, with D unclear. The CDR3 has 14 amino acids. Germline CDR1 and CDR2: SQVTM and ANQGSEA. V lost 4 bases and J 3 bases, leaving 15 bases between the germline ends. The CDR3 reads CSVVVRGRYTEAFF. CDR3 sequence (DNA): TGCAGCGTTGTGGTCCGGGGTAGGTACACTGAAGCTTTCTTT.

The V and J genes are TRBV27 and TRBJ1-1; TRBD1 agrees at 9 bases. The CDR3 is made up of 18 amino acids. Germline assignment: CDR1 MNHEY and CDR2 SMNVEV (reference sequence). With 5 bases clipped from V and 1 base from J, the junction kept 14 bases outside the gene matches. The chain's CDR3 is CASSPGQGQTRRNTEAFF. The DNA for the CDR3 is TGTGCCAGCAGTCCGGGACAGGGACAAACGAGAAGGAACACTGAAGCTTTCTTT.

This chain connects TRBV5-6 to TRBJ2-7; D might be TRBD1 (5 bases). CDR3 size: 15 residues. The V end lost 0 bases, the J end lost 3 bases, and 13 bases lay between the germline ends. Germline CDR1 is SGHDT and CDR2 is YYEEEE. The CDR3 region has the DNA TGTGCCAGCAGCTTGGCCGGTGGGGCGGTCTACGAGCAGTACTTC. Its protein is CASSLAGGAVYEQYF.

The chain couples TRBV2 to TRBJ1-1; a possible D gene is TRBD1 (6 bases). Germline assignment: CDR1 SNHLY and CDR2 FYNNEI. CDR3 size: 11 residues. Trimming took 8 bases from V and 3 from J, leaving 7 bases between them. CDR3 DNA sequence: TGTGCCAGCTACAGGGACACTGAAGCTTTCTTT. Protein: CASYRDTEAFF.

The rearrangement links TRBV6-6 to TRBJ2-1; the match to TRBD2 covers 10 bases. Germline V lookup: CDR1 MNHNY, CDR2 SVGAGI (reference sequence). This CDR3 comprises 14 residues. The V and J ends lost 7 bases and 5 bases, in that order; junction bases with no gene match: 5. CDR3 bases: TGTGCCAGCATCAGCGGGGGGGGGAACAATGAGCAGTTCTTC. Translated, it gives CASISGGGNNEQFF.

The chain links TRBV5-6 to TRBJ1-3, with TRBD1 matching over 7 bases. The CDR3 is 17 amino acids. With V trimmed by 1 base and J by 0 bases, 7 bases remained unmatched. Looked up from germline, CDR1 is SGHDT and CDR2 is YYEEEE. CDR3 sequence reads: CASSLYGTAFSGNTIYF. Here the CDR3 DNA reads TGTGCCAGCAGCTTGTACGGGACAGCTTTCTCTGGAAACACCATATATTTT.

The J gene is TRBJ1-2, the V gene TRBV28; TRBD1 might be the D (5 bases). V shed 3 bases and J shed 4 bases, with 18 bases lying between them. Germline V gives CDR1 MDHEN, CDR2 SYDVKM. The CDR3 runs 16 residues. The CDR3 protein is CASSFPKGTQLYGYTF. The CDR3 DNA sequence: TGTGCCAGCAGTTTCCCCAAGGGGACTCAACTCTATGGCTACACCTTC.

This chain joins TRBV19 and TRBJ2-3; a possible D gene is TRBD1 (5 bases). With 5 bases removed from V and 0 bases from J, the gap between germline ends came to 15 bases. The CDR3 has 16 residues. CDR1 is LNHDA and CDR2 is SQIVND in the germline V gene (reference sequence). CDR3 protein: CASSSRQPSSTDTQYF. CDR3 bases: TGTGCCAGTAGTTCAAGACAGCCCTCTAGCACAGATACGCAGTATTTT.

J is TRBJ2-7 and V is TRBV14; 10 nucleotides line up with TRBD2. After removal of 6 bases from V and 3 bases from J, the junction contained 2 bases not matched to a gene. CDR3 size: 13 residues. Germline V lookup: CDR1 SGHDN, CDR2 FVKESK. DNA for the CDR3: TGTGCCAGCAGGGGACTAGCGAGCTACGAGCAGTACTTC. Translating it yields CASRGLASYEQYF.

The chain links TRBV9 to TRBJ2-2; D is unresolved. The V and J ends lost 0 bases and 6 bases respectively, with 6 bases between them. The CDR3 is made up of 13 amino acids. Germline CDR1 is SGDLS and CDR2 is YYNGEE. For the CDR3, the DNA is TGTGCCAGCAGCGTAGCCTCGGCCGGGGAGCTGTTTTTT. Protein: CASSVASAGELFF.

This clone was recorded only once. CDR3 in DNA: TGTGCCAGCACCTGGGGACAGACATTCTCCTACGAGCAGTACTTC. Encoded protein: CASTWGQTFSYEQYF. The rearrangement links TRBV21-1 to TRBJ2-7; the D segment call TRBD1 is taken from the table without a DNA check. TRBV21-1 has pseudogene status. CDR3 size: 15 residues.

The chain uses TRBV9 and TRBJ2-2; D is uncertain. The V end lost 0 bases, the J end lost 0 bases, and 9 bases lay between the germline ends. Germline values: CDR1 SGDLS, CDR2 YYNGEE. The CDR3 sequence is 16 residues long. The CDR3 region has the DNA TGTGCCAGCAGCGTAGGGAGCCCCTCGAACACCGGGGAGCTGTTTTTT. This codes for CASSVGSPSNTGELFF.